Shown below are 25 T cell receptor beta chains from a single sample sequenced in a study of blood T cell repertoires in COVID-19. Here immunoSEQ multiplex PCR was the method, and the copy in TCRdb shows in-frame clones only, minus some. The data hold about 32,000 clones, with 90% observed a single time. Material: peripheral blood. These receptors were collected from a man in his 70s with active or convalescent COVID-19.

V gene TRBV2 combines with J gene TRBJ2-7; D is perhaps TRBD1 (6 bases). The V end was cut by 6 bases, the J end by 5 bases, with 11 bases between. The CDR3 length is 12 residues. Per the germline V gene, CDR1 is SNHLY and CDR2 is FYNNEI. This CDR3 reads CASREQGHEQYF. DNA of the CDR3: TGTGCCAGCAGGGAACAGGGCCACGAGCAGTACTTC.

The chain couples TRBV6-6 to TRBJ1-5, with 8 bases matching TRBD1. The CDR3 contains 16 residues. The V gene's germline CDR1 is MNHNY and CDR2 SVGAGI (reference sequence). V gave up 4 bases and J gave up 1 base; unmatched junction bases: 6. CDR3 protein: CASSSQRTGSNQPQHF. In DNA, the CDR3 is TGTGCCAGCAGTTCTCAGCGGACAGGGAGCAATCAGCCCCAGCATTTT.

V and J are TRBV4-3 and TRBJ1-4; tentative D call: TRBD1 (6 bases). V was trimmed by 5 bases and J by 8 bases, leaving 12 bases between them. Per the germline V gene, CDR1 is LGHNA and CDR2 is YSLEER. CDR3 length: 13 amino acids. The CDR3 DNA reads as TGCGCCAGCAGCTTACAGGGAGGGGAAAAACTGTTTTTT. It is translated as CASSLQGGEKLFF.

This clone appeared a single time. CDR3 amino acids: CASSEQGLAGPNEQFF. CDR3 bases: TGTGCCAGCAGTGAGCAGGGGCTAGCGGGACCCAATGAGCAGTTCTTC. J is TRBJ2-1 and V is TRBV6-4; 9 bases match TRBD2. The CDR3 runs 16 residues. Germline loops: CDR1 MRHNA, CDR2 SNTAGT. V lost 3 bases to trimming and J lost 6 bases; unmatched junction nucleotides: 9.

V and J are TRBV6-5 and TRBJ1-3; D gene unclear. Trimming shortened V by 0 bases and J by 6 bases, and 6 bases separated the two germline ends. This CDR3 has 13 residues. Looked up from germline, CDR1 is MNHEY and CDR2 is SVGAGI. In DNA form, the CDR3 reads TGTGCCAGCAGTTACTCGAGGGTAAACACCATATATTTT. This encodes CASSYSRVNTIYF.

In nucleotides, the CDR3 is TGTGCCAGCAGTCGGGACAGGGGAAACACTGAAGCTTTCTTT. It encodes CASSRDRGNTEAFF. J is TRBJ1-1 and V is TRBV6-4, with 10 bases identical to TRBD1. This CDR3 spans 14 amino acids. With 5 bases clipped from V and 2 bases from J, the junction kept 2 bases outside the gene matches. The germline V gene has CDR1 MRHNA and CDR2 SNTAGT.

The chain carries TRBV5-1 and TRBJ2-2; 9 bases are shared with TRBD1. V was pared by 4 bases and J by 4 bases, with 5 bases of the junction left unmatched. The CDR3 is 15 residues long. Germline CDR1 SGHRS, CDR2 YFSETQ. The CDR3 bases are TGCGCCAGCAGCACGACAGGGGGAGGCACCGGGGAGCTGTTTTTT. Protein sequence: CASSTTGGGTGELFF.

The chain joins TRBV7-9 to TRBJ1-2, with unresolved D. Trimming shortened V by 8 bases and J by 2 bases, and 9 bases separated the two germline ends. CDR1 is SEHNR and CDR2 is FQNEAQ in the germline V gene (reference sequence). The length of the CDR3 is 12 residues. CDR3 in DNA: TGTGCCAGCTCCCCCCCGAACTATGGCTACACCTTC. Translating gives CASSPPNYGYTF.

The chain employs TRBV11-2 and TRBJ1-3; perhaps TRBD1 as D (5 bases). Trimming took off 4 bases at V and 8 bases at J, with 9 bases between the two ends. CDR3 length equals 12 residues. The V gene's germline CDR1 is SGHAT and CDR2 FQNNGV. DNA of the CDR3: TGTGCCAGCAGCTCTCAGGGTTACACCATATATTTT. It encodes CASSSQGYTIYF. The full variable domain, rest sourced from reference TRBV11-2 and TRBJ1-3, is EAGVAQSPRYKIIEKRQSVAFWCNPISGHATLYWYQQILGQGPKLLIQFQNNGVVDDSQLPKDRFSAERLKGVDSTLKIQPAKLEDSAVYLCASSSQGYTIYFGEGSWLTVV.

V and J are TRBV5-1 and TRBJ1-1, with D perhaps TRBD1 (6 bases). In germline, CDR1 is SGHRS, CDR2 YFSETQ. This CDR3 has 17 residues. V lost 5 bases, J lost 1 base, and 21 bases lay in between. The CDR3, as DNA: TGCGCCAGCAGTGAACAGGGTCCAGCCGTCGGGAACACTGAAGCTTTCTTT. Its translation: CASSEQGPAVGNTEAFF.

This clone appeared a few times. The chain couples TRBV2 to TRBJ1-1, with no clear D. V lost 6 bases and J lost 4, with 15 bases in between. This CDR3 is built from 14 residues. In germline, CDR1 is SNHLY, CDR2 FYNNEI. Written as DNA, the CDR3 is TGTGCCAGCAGCTCAAGCGGGAGTCTCACTGAAGCTTTCTTT. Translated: CASSSSGSLTEAFF.

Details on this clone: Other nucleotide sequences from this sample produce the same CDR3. DNA of the CDR3: TGTGCCAGTAGTATAGGGGCAGGCCTCACAGATACGCAGTATTTT. Translation gives CASSIGAGLTDTQYF. The chain couples TRBV19 to TRBJ2-3, with D hard to call. The CDR3 is made up of 15 amino acids. Germline lookup yields CDR1 LNHDA and CDR2 SQIVND (reference sequence). V was pared by 1 base and J by 2 bases, with 10 bases between.

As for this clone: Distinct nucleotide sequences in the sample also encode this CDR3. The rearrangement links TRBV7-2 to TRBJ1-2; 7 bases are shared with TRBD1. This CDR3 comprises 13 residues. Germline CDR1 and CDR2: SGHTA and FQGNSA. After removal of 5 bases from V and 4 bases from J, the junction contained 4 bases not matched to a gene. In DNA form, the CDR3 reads TGTGCCAGCAGCCCTGACAGGGTCTATGGCTACACCTTC. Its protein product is CASSPDRVYGYTF.

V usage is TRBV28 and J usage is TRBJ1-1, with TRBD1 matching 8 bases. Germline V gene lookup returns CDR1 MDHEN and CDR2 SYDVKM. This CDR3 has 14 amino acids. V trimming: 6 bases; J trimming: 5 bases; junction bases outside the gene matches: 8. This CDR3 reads CASRPTGVWTEAFF. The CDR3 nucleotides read TGTGCCAGCAGGCCGACAGGGGTATGGACTGAAGCTTTCTTT.

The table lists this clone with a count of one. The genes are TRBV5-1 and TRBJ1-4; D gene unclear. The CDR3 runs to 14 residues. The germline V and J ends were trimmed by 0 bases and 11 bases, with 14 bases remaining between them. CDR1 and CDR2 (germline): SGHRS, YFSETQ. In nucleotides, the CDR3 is TGCGCCAGCAGCTTGGACGGGCGGAGCGGGAAACTGTTTTTT. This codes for CASSLDGRSGKLFF. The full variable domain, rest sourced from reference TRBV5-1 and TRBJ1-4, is KAGVTQTPRYLIKTRGQQVTLSCSPISGHRSVSWYQQTPGQGLQFLFEYFSETQRNKGNFPGRFSGRQFSNSRSEMNVSTLELGDSALYLCASSLDGRSGKLFFGSGTQLSVL.

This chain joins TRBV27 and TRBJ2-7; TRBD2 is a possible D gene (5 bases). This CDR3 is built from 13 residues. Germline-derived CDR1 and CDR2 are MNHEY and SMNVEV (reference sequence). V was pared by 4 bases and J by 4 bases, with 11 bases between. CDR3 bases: TGTGCCAGCAGTTCCGGACTGGCATACGAGCAGTACTTC. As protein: CASSSGLAYEQYF.

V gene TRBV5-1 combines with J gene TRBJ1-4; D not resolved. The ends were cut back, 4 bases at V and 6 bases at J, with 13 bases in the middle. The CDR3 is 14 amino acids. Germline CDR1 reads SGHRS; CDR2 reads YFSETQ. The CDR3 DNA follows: TGCGCCAGCAGCACCGACACTCTTGATGAAAAACTGTTTTTT. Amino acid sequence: CASSTDTLDEKLFF.

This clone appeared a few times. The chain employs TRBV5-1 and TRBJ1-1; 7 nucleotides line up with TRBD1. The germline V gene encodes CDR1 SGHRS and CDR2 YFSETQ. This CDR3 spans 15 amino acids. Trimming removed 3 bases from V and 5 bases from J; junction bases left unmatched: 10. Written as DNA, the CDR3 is TGCGCCAGCAGCTCACAGGGGCCTCCCCAGACTGAAGCTTTCTTT. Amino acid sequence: CASSSQGPPQTEAFF. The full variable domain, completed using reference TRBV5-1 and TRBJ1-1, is KAGVTQTPRYLIKTRGQQVTLSCSPISGHRSVSWYQQTPGQGLQFLFEYFSETQRNKGNFPGRFSGRQFSNSRSEMNVSTLELGDSALYLCASSSQGPPQTEAFFGQGTRLTVV.

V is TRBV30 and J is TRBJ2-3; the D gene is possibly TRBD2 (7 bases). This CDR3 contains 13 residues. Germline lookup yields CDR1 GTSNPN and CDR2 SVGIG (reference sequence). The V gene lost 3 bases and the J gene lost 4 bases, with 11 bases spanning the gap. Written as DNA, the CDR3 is TGTGCCTGGAGGGGGGGGCCGCCAGATACGCAGTATTTT. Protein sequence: CAWRGGPPDTQYF.

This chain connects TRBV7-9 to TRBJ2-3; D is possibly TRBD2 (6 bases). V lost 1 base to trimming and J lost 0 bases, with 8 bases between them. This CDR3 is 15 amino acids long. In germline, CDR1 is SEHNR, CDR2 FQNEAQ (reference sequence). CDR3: CASSLVGGSTDTQYF. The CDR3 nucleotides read TGTGCCAGCAGCTTAGTGGGGGGTAGCACAGATACGCAGTATTTT.

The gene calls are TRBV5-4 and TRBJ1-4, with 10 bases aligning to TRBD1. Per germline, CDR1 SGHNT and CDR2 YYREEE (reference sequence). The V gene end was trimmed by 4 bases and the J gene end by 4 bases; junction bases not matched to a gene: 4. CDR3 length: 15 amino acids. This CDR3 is CASSVRTGGNEKLFF. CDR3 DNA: TGTGCCAGCAGCGTCAGGACAGGGGGTAATGAAAAACTGTTTTTT.

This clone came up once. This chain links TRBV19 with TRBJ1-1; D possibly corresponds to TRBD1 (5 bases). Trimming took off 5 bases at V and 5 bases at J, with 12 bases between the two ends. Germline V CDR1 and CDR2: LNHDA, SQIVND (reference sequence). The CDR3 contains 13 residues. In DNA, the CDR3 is TGTGCCAGTAGTCCCCTTGGGGGGACTGAAGCTTTCTTT. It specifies CASSPLGGTEAFF.

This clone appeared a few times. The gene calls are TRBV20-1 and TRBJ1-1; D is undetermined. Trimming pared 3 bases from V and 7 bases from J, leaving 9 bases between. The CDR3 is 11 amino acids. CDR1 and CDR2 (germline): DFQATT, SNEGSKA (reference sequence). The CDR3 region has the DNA TGCAGTGCTAGCTTCTATGGTGAAGCTTTCTTT. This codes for CSASFYGEAFF.

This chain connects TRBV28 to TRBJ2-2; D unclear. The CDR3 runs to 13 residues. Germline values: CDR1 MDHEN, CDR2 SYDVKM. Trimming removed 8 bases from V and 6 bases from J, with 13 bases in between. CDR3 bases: TGTGCCAGCGGCCCCTTGTCGCCCGGGGAGCTGTTTTTT. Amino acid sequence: CASGPLSPGELFF.

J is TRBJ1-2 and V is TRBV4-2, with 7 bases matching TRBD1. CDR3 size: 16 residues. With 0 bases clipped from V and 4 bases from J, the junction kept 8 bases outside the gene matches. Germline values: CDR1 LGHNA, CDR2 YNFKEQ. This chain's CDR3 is CASSQEARGAGYGYTF. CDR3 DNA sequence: TGTGCCAGCAGCCAAGAGGCCAGGGGGGCGGGCTATGGCTACACCTTC.